A selection of T cell receptor beta chains follows, all from one sample in a study of T cell repertoires in cytomegalovirus infection. TCRdb reprocessed the reads via MiXCR and lists one record per CDR3 protein. There are about 830,000 distinct CDR3 sequences in the sample; 30% to 35% occur only once, and 9.5% to 15% lies in the top ten. No antigen has been identified for these receptors. The starting material was cultured CD8+ T cells from PBMCs, obtained from culture after CMV antigen stimulation. These TCRs come from a human donor in good health (CMV status not recorded). Some clones in this sample may be carry-over from other donors' samples. Each CDR3 is given with its conserved first and last residue. Fields, in order: V gene, clone size, D gene, J gene, CDR3 DNA, CDR3 protein. D genes are given only for firm matches. Expanded clones get a size class; other rows say once, few or many, or leave the size out.

V gene: TRBV6-1
clone size: few
D gene: TRBD1
J gene: TRBJ2-6
CDR3 DNA: TGTGCCAGCAGACCCAGGACAGGGAGGGCCAACGTCCTGACTTTC
CDR3 protein: CASRPRTGRANVLTF

V gene: TRBV20-1
clone size: few
D gene: TRBD1
J gene: TRBJ2-3
CDR3 DNA: TGCAGTGCTGAACAGGGGGACGATACGCAGTATTTT
CDR3 protein: CSAEQGDDTQYF

V gene: TRBV12-3/TRBV12-4
clone size: -
D gene: TRBD1
J gene: TRBJ1-1
CDR3 DNA: TGTGCCAGCAGTTCCTCGGACAGGGAGAACACTGAAGCTTTCTTT
CDR3 protein: CASSSSDRENTEAFF

V gene: TRBV4-3
clone size: few
D gene: -
J gene: TRBJ2-1
CDR3 DNA: TGCGCCAGCAGCCAAGATGCGGGGCCCCTTTACAATGAGCAGTTCTTC
CDR3 protein: CASSQDAGPLYNEQFF

V gene: TRBV24-1
clone size: -
D gene: TRBD2
J gene: TRBJ2-1
CDR3 DNA: TGTGTCACCAGTGGTCTGGCGGGGGGCAATGAGCAGTTCTTC
CDR3 protein: CVTSGLAGGNEQFF

V gene: TRBV2
clone size: -
D gene: -
J gene: TRBJ2-1
CDR3 DNA: TGTGCCAGCCGAGTCTCCCACCAAATTTCCTACAATGAGCAGTTCTTC
CDR3 protein: CASRVSHQISYNEQFF

V gene: TRBV2
clone size: -
D gene: -
J gene: TRBJ2-3
CDR3 DNA: TGTGCCAGCAATCTAGATACGCAGTATTTT
CDR3 protein: CASNLDTQYF

V gene: TRBV5-1
clone size: few
D gene: TRBD1
J gene: TRBJ2-1
CDR3 DNA: TGCGCCAGCAGCTTGGGACAGGGGTTCAATGAGCAGTTCTTC
CDR3 protein: CASSLGQGFNEQFF

V gene: TRBV4-3
clone size: -
D gene: -
J gene: TRBJ2-7
CDR3 DNA: TGCGCCAGCAGCCCCAGACCGGGTTCATCCTCCTACGAGCAGTACTTC
CDR3 protein: CASSPRPGSSSYEQYF

V gene: TRBV20-1
clone size: once
D gene: -
J gene: TRBJ2-3
CDR3 DNA: TGCAGTGCTAGGACAGGCTCGCAGTATTTT
CDR3 protein: CSARTGSQYF

V gene: TRBV12-3/TRBV12-4
clone size: many
D gene: TRBD1
J gene: TRBJ2-7
CDR3 DNA: TGTGCCAGCAGTGGGGGACAGAGAGAGTACGAGCAGTACTTC
CDR3 protein: CASSGGQREYEQYF

V gene: TRBV7-6
clone size: few
D gene: TRBD2
J gene: TRBJ2-2
CDR3 DNA: TGTGCCAGCGGGAGTAGCGGGTTCCCCGGGGAGCTGTTTTTT
CDR3 protein: CASGSSGFPGELFF

V gene: TRBV6-2/TRBV6-3
clone size: -
D gene: -
J gene: TRBJ2-1
CDR3 DNA: TGTGCCAGCAGTTACTCGACGGCAGGGGCTGAGCAGTTCTTC
CDR3 protein: CASSYSTAGAEQFF

V gene: TRBV7-6
clone size: many
D gene: -
J gene: TRBJ2-7
CDR3 DNA: TGTGCCAGCAGCCCAGACCTCCGTTACGAGCAGTACTTC
CDR3 protein: CASSPDLRYEQYF

V gene: TRBV15
clone size: -
D gene: -
J gene: TRBJ1-5
CDR3 DNA: TGTGCCACCAGCAGAGATCCCTTTGCCGGTCAGCCCCAGCATTTT
CDR3 protein: CATSRDPFAGQPQHF

V gene: TRBV6-2/TRBV6-3
clone size: many
D gene: -
J gene: TRBJ2-1
CDR3 DNA: TGTGCCAGCAGTTACGGGGGGGGCCTTCAATGGCAGTTCTTC
CDR3 protein: CASSYGGGLQWQFF

V gene: TRBV7-9
clone size: -
D gene: TRBD1
J gene: TRBJ1-1
CDR3 DNA: TGTGCCAGCAGCTCTTTGCGGACAGGGGGAGGCACTGAAGCTTTCTTT
CDR3 protein: CASSSLRTGGGTEAFF

V gene: TRBV6-5
clone size: few
D gene: -
J gene: TRBJ2-2
CDR3 DNA: TGTGCCAGCAGTTGGGGTTTCCCCAACACCGGGGAGCTGTTTTTT
CDR3 protein: CASSWGFPNTGELFF

V gene: TRBV12-5
clone size: -
D gene: -
J gene: TRBJ1-2
CDR3 DNA: TGTGCTAGTGGTTTGAGTGGGGGCTACACCTTC
CDR3 protein: CASGLSGGYTF

V gene: TRBV4-1
clone size: -
D gene: TRBD1
J gene: TRBJ2-7
CDR3 DNA: TGCGCCAGCAGCCAACTCCAGGGGGCTGGGGGCTACGAGCAGTACTTC
CDR3 protein: CASSQLQGAGGYEQYF

V gene: TRBV25-1
clone size: few
D gene: -
J gene: TRBJ2-1
CDR3 DNA: TGTGCCAGCAGTGGCAGGGACTTCTACAATGAGCAGTTCTTC
CDR3 protein: CASSGRDFYNEQFF

V gene: TRBV6-5
clone size: -
D gene: TRBD1
J gene: TRBJ1-1
CDR3 DNA: TGTGCCAGCAGTTACAGGCAGGGGGACACTGAAGCTTTCTTT
CDR3 protein: CASSYRQGDTEAFF

V gene: TRBV23-1
clone size: -
D gene: TRBD1
J gene: TRBJ2-5
CDR3 DNA: TGCGCCAGCAGTCTCCTTTGGTGGACAGGGGGGGAGACCCAGTACTTC
CDR3 protein: CASSLLWWTGGETQYF

V gene: TRBV24-1
clone size: few
D gene: TRBD2
J gene: TRBJ2-1
CDR3 DNA: TGTGCCACCAGTGATCCCGGGGGGGTGGGCAATGAGCAGTTCTTC
CDR3 protein: CATSDPGGVGNEQFF

V gene: TRBV24-1
clone size: -
D gene: TRBD1
J gene: TRBJ2-5
CDR3 DNA: TGTGCCACCAGTGATTTCCGACAGGGGTTGGAGACCCAGTACTTC
CDR3 protein: CATSDFRQGLETQYF

V gene: TRBV6-1
clone size: few
D gene: -
J gene: TRBJ1-5
CDR3 DNA: TGTGCCAGCAGTGAAGGTAGGGGCGCCAATCAGCCCCAGCATTTT
CDR3 protein: CASSEGRGANQPQHF

V gene: TRBV7-8
clone size: -
D gene: -
J gene: TRBJ1-2
CDR3 DNA: TGTGCCAGCAGCTTAGCTCCCCCGATCAATGGCTACACCTTC
CDR3 protein: CASSLAPPINGYTF

V gene: TRBV7-8
clone size: many
D gene: TRBD2
J gene: TRBJ2-3
CDR3 DNA: TGTGCCAGCAGCCAACTACTAGCGGGGCCTGGAGATACGCAGTATTTT
CDR3 protein: CASSQLLAGPGDTQYF

V gene: TRBV9
clone size: few
D gene: -
J gene: TRBJ1-2
CDR3 DNA: TGTGCCAGCAGCCCGCGGGCCTTTGGGGGCTACACCTTC
CDR3 protein: CASSPRAFGGYTF